This T cell receptor (beta chain) was observed in a study of Graves' ophthalmopathy and Graves' hyperthyroidism. This clonotype was recorded many times. The antigen remains unidentified. Serum thyroxine and TRAb, along with clinical symptoms, thyroid ultrasound and orbital computed tomography, were what diagnosis relied on. About 10 ml of fresh blood yielded the PBMCs by density gradient. Germline CDR1 is SQVTM and CDR2 is ANQGSEA. V shed 4 bases, J shed 2 bases, and the junction held 5 bases outside the gene matches. The CDR3 length is 14 residues. General study findings and limits: The model flagged ophthalmopathy progression at 65% to 71% sensitivity and about 72% specificity. Among thyroid clonotypes expanded above 0.001 frequency, most also appeared in blood.

RNA transcripts were the template, and TCR beta CDR3 regions were amplified from them. HTBI primers were employed in first-round RT-PCR, then a second-round multiplex PCR followed. TCRdb re-derived calls from the multiplex PCR reads in MiXCR, one entry per CDR3 protein. This sample has about 210,000 distinct CDR3 sequences, with approximately 28% found just once. The specimen was peripheral blood. The receptor was isolated from a man aged 50-60 years with Graves' ophthalmopathy. The chain carries TRBV29-1 and TRBJ2-5, with 9 bases matching TRBD2. In DNA form, the CDR3 reads TGCAGCGTTGCTTTCCTAGCGGGGCAAGAGACCCAGTACTTC. Protein product: CSVAFLAGQETQYF.